This T cell receptor (beta chain) originates from a study of T cells after posttransplantation cyclophosphamide. Study conclusions and caveats: Later blood repertoires were often dominated by clones from the donor CD8+ memory compartment. TRB overlap between skin or GI tissue T cells and blood was limited. Recipient CMV seropositivity and CMV reactivation strongly tracked TRB clonality.

The related graft donor's blood sample was taken on the day of bone marrow donation. This table comes from immunoSEQ multiplex PCR, and its TCRdb copy is limited to in-frame clones, with some not included. The sample contains approximately 45,000 clones, roughly 92% of which appear only once. About this clone itself: Its antigen is not known.

The germline gives CDR1 SGHDN, CDR2 FVKESK. With 3 bases clipped from V and 7 bases from J, the junction kept 3 bases outside the gene matches. The CDR3 is 14 residues long. The specimen was PBMCs. This clonotype was obtained from a woman aged 50 to 60 in good health and a related stem cell transplant donor. This chain uses TRBV14 with TRBJ2-2; TRBD1 matches 9 bases. CDR3 region: CASSHRTGDGELFF. The CDR3 region has the DNA TGTGCCAGCAGCCATAGGACAGGGGACGGGGAGCTGTTTTTT.